This TCR beta chain is drawn from a study of graft-versus-host responses after intestinal transplantation. Study as a whole: After anti-thymocyte globulin induction, recipients took tacrolimus and steroids for approximately 3 years. Notes on the study in general: An association linked early post-transplant HvG declines with peak circulating GvH clone levels.

Note on this clone: Its specificity is unknown.

The CDR3 spans 15 residues. The germline CDR1 and CDR2 sequences are SEHNR and FQNEAQ (reference sequence). J gave up 4 bases and V 3 bases, and 8 bases lay outside the gene matches. Method: immunoSEQ multiplex PCR; TCRdb's copy keeps in-frame clones and lacks some. The sample has 60,000 to 65,000 clones, 90% seen once. Sample: unstimulated CD8+ T cells sorted from spleen or lymph node cells, taken before transplant. The sequence was collected from a human donor who was the organ donor for an intestinal transplant. The rearrangement links TRBV7-9 to TRBJ2-7; 8 bases are shared with TRBD2. The CDR3 coding sequence is TGTGCCAGCAGCTTTAGCTCGCGGGGGGCTTACGAGCAGTACTTC. Its translation: CASSFSSRGAYEQYF. Full variable domain (missing parts from reference TRBV7-9 and TRBJ2-7): DTGVSQNPRHKITKRGQNVTFRCDPISEHNRLYWYRQTLGQGPEFLTYFQNEAQLEKSRLLSDRFSAERPKGSFSTLEIQRTEQGDSAMYLCASSFSSRGAYEQYFGPGTRLTVT.